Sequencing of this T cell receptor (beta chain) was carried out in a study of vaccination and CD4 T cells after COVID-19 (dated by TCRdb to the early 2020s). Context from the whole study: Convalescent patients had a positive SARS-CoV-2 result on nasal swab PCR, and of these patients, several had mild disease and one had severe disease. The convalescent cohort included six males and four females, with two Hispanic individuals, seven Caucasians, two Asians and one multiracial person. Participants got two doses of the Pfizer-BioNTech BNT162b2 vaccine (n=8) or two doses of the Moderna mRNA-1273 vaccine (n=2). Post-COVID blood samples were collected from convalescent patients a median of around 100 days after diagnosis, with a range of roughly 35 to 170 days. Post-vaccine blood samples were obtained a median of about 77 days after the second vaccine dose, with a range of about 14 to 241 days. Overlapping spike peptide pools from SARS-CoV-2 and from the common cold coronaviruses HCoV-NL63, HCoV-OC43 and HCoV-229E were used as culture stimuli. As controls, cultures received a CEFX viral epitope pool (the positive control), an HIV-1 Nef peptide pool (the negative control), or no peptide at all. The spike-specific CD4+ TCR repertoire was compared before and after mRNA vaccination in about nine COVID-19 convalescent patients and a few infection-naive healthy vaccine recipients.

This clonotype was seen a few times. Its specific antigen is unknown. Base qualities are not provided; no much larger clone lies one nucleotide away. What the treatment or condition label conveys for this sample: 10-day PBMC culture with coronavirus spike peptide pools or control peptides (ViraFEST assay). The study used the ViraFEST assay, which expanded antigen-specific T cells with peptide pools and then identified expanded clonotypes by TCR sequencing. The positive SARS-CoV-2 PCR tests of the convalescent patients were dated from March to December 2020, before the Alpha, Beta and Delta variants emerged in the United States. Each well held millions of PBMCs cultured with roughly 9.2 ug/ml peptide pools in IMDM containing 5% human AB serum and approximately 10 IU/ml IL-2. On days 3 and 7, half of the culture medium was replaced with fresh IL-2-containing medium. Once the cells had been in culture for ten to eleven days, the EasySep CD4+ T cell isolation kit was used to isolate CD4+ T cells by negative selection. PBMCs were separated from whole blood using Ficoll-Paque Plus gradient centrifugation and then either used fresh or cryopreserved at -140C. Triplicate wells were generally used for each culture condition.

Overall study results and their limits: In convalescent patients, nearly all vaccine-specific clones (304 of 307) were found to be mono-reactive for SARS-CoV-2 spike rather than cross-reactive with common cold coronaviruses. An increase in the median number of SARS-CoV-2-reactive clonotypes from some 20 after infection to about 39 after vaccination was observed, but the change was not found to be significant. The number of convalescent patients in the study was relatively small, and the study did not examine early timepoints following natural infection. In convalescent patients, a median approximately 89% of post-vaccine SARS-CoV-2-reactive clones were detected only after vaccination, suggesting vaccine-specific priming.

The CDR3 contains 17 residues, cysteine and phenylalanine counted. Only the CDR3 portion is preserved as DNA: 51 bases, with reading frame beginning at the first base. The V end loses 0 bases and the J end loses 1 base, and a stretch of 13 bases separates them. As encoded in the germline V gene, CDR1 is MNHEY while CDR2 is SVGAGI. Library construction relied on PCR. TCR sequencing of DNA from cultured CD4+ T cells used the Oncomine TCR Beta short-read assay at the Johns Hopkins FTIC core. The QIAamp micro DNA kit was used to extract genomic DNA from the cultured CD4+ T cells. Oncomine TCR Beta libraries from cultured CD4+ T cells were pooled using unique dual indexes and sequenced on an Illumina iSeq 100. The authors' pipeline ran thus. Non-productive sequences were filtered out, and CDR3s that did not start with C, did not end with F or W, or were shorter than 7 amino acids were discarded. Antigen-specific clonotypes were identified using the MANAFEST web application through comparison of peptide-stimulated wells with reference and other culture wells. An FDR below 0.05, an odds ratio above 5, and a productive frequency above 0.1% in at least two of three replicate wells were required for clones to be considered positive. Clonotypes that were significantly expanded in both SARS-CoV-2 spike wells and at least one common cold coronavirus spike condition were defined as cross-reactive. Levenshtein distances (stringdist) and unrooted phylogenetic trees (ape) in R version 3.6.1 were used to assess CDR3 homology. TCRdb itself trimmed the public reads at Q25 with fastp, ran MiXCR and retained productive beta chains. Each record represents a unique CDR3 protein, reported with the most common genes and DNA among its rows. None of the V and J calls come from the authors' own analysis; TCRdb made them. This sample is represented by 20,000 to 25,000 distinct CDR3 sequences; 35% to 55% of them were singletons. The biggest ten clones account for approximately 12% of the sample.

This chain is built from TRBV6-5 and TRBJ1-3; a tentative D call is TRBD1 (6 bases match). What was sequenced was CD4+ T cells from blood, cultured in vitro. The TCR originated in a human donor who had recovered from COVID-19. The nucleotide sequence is TGTGCCAGCAGTTACTCCCCAGGGGTCAGGTCTGGAAACACCATATATTTT. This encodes CASSYSPGVRSGNTIYF.